The rows below give T cell receptor beta chains drawn from one sample of a study of blood T cell repertoires in COVID-19. TCRdb keeps only in-frame clones here, not all; method: immunoSEQ multiplex PCR. The data contain approximately 90,000 clones, around 80% of them seen just once; the ten biggest clones take up roughly 30%. Sequencing input: peripheral blood. The receptors were sampled from a woman of 80 years or more with active or convalescent COVID-19. CDR3s leave out the opening cysteine and the closing phenylalanine or tryptophan. D genes are given only for firm matches.

j_call d_call v_call cdr3_aa
TRBJ2-1 TRBD2 TRBV28 ASSASGVIYNEQF
TRBJ2-7 . TRBV2 ASMDRQAYEQY
TRBJ1-4 . TRBV3-1/TRBV3-2 ASSRTRGEKLF
TRBJ2-3 TRBD2 TRBV10-3 ATRTSGGTDTQY
TRBJ2-3 TRBD2 TRBV11-2 ASSLGTAGGQDTQY
TRBJ2-7 . TRBV11-3 ASSLGSAYEQY
TRBJ1-5 . TRBV19 ASTLESTGLNQPQH
TRBJ1-1 . TRBV19 ASMLNTEAF
TRBJ1-1 TRBD1 TRBV11-2 ASRSPGQGAIVTEAF
TRBJ2-7 . TRBV18 ASSPGGSIYEQY
TRBJ2-7 . TRBV19 ASSIVSSYEQY
TRBJ2-3 . TRBV29-1 SVGVASYTQY
TRBJ2-5 . TRBV27 ASSARNTGRYQETQY
TRBJ1-2 TRBD1 TRBV28 ASSLPGQGRSNYGYT
TRBJ2-3 . TRBV2 ASSGVYPDTQY
TRBJ2-1 . TRBV6-2/TRBV6-3 ASSYRMSRERSSYNEQF
TRBJ1-4 TRBD1 TRBV14 ASSPLGQGSEKLF
TRBJ1-2 . TRBV3-1/TRBV3-2 ASSQRETGGYT
TRBJ2-3 . TRBV5-6 ASSRTSTDTQY
TRBJ2-7 . TRBV11-2 ASSLGSGAYEQY
TRBJ1-1 . TRBV18 ASSPQTEAF
TRBJ2-4 . TRBV7-2 ASSSRTGSNIQY
TRBJ2-1 TRBD2 TRBV10-1 ASTAGLAGDEQF
TRBJ1-5 . TRBV15 ATSRDLGEDQPQH
TRBJ1-2 . TRBV4-3 ASSQEAHYGYT
TRBJ1-2 TRBD1 TRBV7-8 ASSVDRGNYGYT
TRBJ1-1 TRBD1 TRBV6-5 ASKGGSEAF
TRBJ2-7 TRBD1 TRBV10-2 ASSDSGTGYYEQY
TRBJ1-3 . TRBV5-1 ASSPGQTFSGNTIY
TRBJ2-3 . TRBV29-1 SVRERASTDTQY
TRBJ1-2 . TRBV27 ASSLWAGRDGYT
TRBJ2-7 TRBD2 TRBV28 ASTTAGGGRYEQY
TRBJ2-3 TRBD2 TRBV28 ASSPPVWSGSPDTQY
TRBJ1-1 . TRBV27 ASVDYGRGTEAF
TRBJ1-6 TRBD1 TRBV4-1 ASSRTQGRGSSPLH
TRBJ1-2 TRBD1 TRBV28 ASSLPNPGQGYGYT
TRBJ2-1 TRBD2 TRBV30 AWTEGLAGNEQF
TRBJ2-7 . TRBV28 ASSFRGVKQY
TRBJ1-1 TRBD1 TRBV7-9 ASNGQGEGTEAF
TRBJ2-3 . TRBV10-2 ASSELALLAIWGTDTQY
TRBJ2-7 TRBD2 TRBV18 ASSPSGGVYEQY
TRBJ2-1 . TRBV11-3 ASSSGIEQF
TRBJ2-1 TRBD1 TRBV29-1 SVAATGKHNEQF
TRBJ2-3 . TRBV19 ASSTGPDTQY
TRBJ1-2 TRBD1 TRBV6-5 ASSRTGGYGYT
TRBJ2-7 . TRBV18 ASSPPGKKYEQY
TRBJ2-5 . TRBV19 ASTSPGETQY
TRBJ2-3 . TRBV6-5 ASGRGAITDTQY
TRBJ2-7 . TRBV10-3 AISAGDSSYEQY
TRBJ2-7 . TRBV7-9 ASSLVGGYEQY
TRBJ2-3 . TRBV5-1 ASSRAGTLSSDTQY
TRBJ2-6 . TRBV7-6 ASSLQALTGANVLT